This passage covers 18 T cell receptor beta chains from one sample sequenced in a study of cytotoxic CD8 clonotypes in ibrutinib-treated CLL (dated by TCRdb to 2020 to 2022). Explained via the paper, the time point label denotes: roughly 2 years on ibrutinib. The method behind the library was the immunoSEQ multiplex PCR assay. TCRdb took this table from immuneACCESS and kept in-frame rearrangements with V and J called. Such tables lack part of the clones; where checked against another copy, unresolved V genes explain under half of the gap, and the rest is unexplained. The sample table holds about 160,000 clones, of which approximately 80% were seen once. The ten top clones hold 3.5% to 5.5% of the sample. The sample was PBMCs, taken after 24 months of ibrutinib treatment. Source of these receptors: a human donor with chronic lymphocytic leukemia.

The chain uses TRBV15 and TRBJ1-2; D unresolved. This CDR3 contains 12 residues. V dropped 3 bases and J dropped 8 bases, with 10 bases sitting between them. CDR1 LNHNV and CDR2 YYDKDF come from the germline V gene (reference sequence). CDR3 sequence (DNA): TGTGCCACCAGCAGCGCTGAGAGAGGCTACACCTTC. Translated: CATSSAERGYTF.

This rearrangement joins TRBV28 to TRBJ2-3; maybe TRBD2 (5 bases). Trimming pared 8 bases from V and 3 bases from J, leaving 12 bases between. Germline-derived CDR1 and CDR2 are MDHEN and SYDVKM. The CDR3 is made up of 13 amino acids. The CDR3 spells CASLSSETDTQYF. In nucleotides, the CDR3 is TGTGCCAGCTTGAGTAGCGAGACAGATACGCAGTATTTT.

This sequence joins TRBV6-5 and TRBJ2-3; D not certain. The CDR3 runs 14 residues. Trimming cost V 6 bases and J 6 bases, with 16 bases left between them. CDR1 and CDR2 from the germline V gene are MNHEY and SVGAGI. The CDR3 spells CASSFGPTRDTQYF. The CDR3 bases are TGTGCCAGCAGCTTCGGTCCAACCAGGGATACGCAGTATTTT.

The rearrangement uses TRBV10-3 and TRBJ2-1; 10 nucleotides agree with TRBD1. Looked up from germline, CDR1 is ENHRY and CDR2 is SYGVKD. This CDR3 spans 15 amino acids. Unmatched junction bases numbered 2, after V lost 4 bases and J lost 2 bases. The CDR3 reads CAISAGTGAYNEQFF. The DNA for the CDR3 is TGTGCCATCAGTGCGGGGACAGGGGCCTACAATGAGCAGTTCTTC.

This clone was seen once. This chain joins TRBV5-1 and TRBJ2-1; 10 bases are shared with TRBD2. Per the germline V gene, CDR1 is SGHRS and CDR2 is YFSETQ. V dropped 5 bases and J dropped 6; count of bases not matched to a gene: 5. The CDR3 is 14 residues long. CDR3 nucleotides: TGCGCCAGCAGTTCCGGGACTAGCGCCAATGAGCAGTTCTTC. It specifies CASSSGTSANEQFF.

This chain joins TRBV13 and TRBJ2-7; 8 bases line up with TRBD2. The CDR3 totals 15 residues. V lost 3 bases and J lost 0; bases outside the gene matches: 4. CDR1 is PRHDT and CDR2 is FYEKMQ in the germline V gene (reference sequence). The DNA for the CDR3 is TGTGCCAGCAGCTTTTTCGGGAGGGCCTCCTACGAGCAGTACTTC. Translating it yields CASSFFGRASYEQYF. The full variable domain, with the rest looked up from reference TRBV13 and TRBJ2-7, is AAGVIQSPRHLIKEKRETATLKCYPIPRHDTVYWYQQGPGQDPQFLISFYEKMQSDKGSIPDRFSAQQFSDYHSELNMSSLELGDSALYFCASSFFGRASYEQYFGPGTRLTVT.

The CDR3 reads CASSPPGTVNYNEQFF. The DNA of the CDR3 is TGCGCCAGCAGCCCTCCCGGGACTGTTAACTACAATGAGCAGTTCTTC. The chain has TRBV5-1 and TRBJ2-1, with D possibly matching TRBD2 (6 bases). The CDR3 consists of 16 residues. CDR1 is SGHRS and CDR2 is YFSETQ in the germline V gene. Between the trimmed V and J ends, which lost 4 bases and 3 bases, there was a span of 17 bases.

The chain recombines TRBV18 with TRBJ2-5, with 12 bases matching TRBD2. Germline V gene lookup returns CDR1 KGHSH and CDR2 LQKENI. V lost 5 bases, J lost 4 bases, and 5 bases stayed unmatched. The length of the CDR3 is 15 residues. CDR3 region: CASSSTSGSLETQYF. The CDR3 coding sequence is TGTGCCAGCTCATCGACTAGCGGGAGTCTAGAGACCCAGTACTTC. Supplemented by reference TRBV18 and TRBJ2-5, the full variable domain reads NAGVMQNPRHLVRRRGQEARLRCSPMKGHSHVYWYRQLPEEGLKFMVYLQKENIIDESGMPKERFSAEFPKEGPSILRIQQVVRGDSAAYFCASSSTSGSLETQYFGPGTRLLVL.

V usage is TRBV4-3 and J usage is TRBJ2-5; tentatively, D is TRBD2 (5 bases). V was trimmed by 0 bases and J by 4 bases, leaving 12 bases between them. The CDR3 consists of 15 residues. CDR1 is LGHNA and CDR2 is YSLEER in the germline V gene. CDR3 protein: CASSQEWRARETQYF. DNA for the CDR3: TGCGCCAGCAGCCAAGAGTGGCGGGCCCGAGAGACCCAGTACTTC.

The J gene is TRBJ2-1, the V gene TRBV2, with 14 bases identical to TRBD2. The germline gives CDR1 SNHLY, CDR2 FYNNEI. The CDR3 is 15 residues long. The V gene end was trimmed by 4 bases and the J gene end by 10 bases; junction bases not matched to a gene: 6. CDR3 sequence reads: CASSGGLAGVSEQFF. The CDR3 bases are TGTGCCAGCAGTGGGGGACTAGCGGGAGTCAGCGAGCAGTTCTTC.

The rearrangement uses TRBV9 and TRBJ2-1; 7 nucleotides line up with TRBD2. Per the germline V gene, CDR1 is SGDLS and CDR2 is YYNGEE. The length of the CDR3 is 15 residues. Trimming cost V 1 base and J 8 bases; bases outside gene matches: 9. Written as DNA, the CDR3 is TGTGCCAGCAGCGTACTCCCGGGGGGTACGGATGAGCAGTTCTTC. Amino acids: CASSVLPGGTDEQFF. The complete variable domain, with remaining parts taken from reference TRBV9 and TRBJ2-1, reads DSGVTQTPKHLITATGQRVTLRCSPRSGDLSVYWYQQSLDQGLQFLIQYYNGEERAKGNILERFSAQQFPDLHSELNLSSLELGDSALYFCASSVLPGGTDEQFFGPGTRLTVL.

The CDR3 bases are TGCGCCCAGGGGGGCGGAGGGTTCCAGCATTTT. Translating gives CAQGGGGFQHF. The chain employs TRBV20-1 and TRBJ1-5, with 7 bases identical to TRBD1. The CDR3 runs to 11 residues. CDR1 and CDR2 (germline): DFQATT, SNEGSKA (reference sequence).

The chain employs TRBV5-1 and TRBJ2-7, with 7 positions matching TRBD2. The V gene's germline CDR1 is SGHRS and CDR2 YFSETQ. The CDR3 extends over 16 amino acids. V trimming: 0 bases; J trimming: 4 bases; junction bases outside the gene matches: 10. For the CDR3, the DNA is TGCGCCAGCAGCTTGGTTTCCCCGAGGGGAGGGTACGAGCAGTACTTC. It specifies CASSLVSPRGGYEQYF. Drawing the rest from reference TRBV5-1 and TRBJ2-7, the complete variable domain is KAGVTQTPRYLIKTRGQQVTLSCSPISGHRSVSWYQQTPGQGLQFLFEYFSETQRNKGNFPGRFSGRQFSNSRSEMNVSTLELGDSALYLCASSLVSPRGGYEQYFGPGTRLTVT.

The chain uses TRBV10-2 and TRBJ1-5; a weak D match, TRBD1 (5 bases). CDR3 length: 16 amino acids. The V gene lost 7 bases and the J gene lost 7 bases, with 23 bases spanning the gap. Germline CDR1 is WSHSY and CDR2 is SAAADI. CDR3 coding DNA: TGCGCCAGCACCCCGGCCGGGGACCCAGGGTTGCAGCCCCAGCATTTT. It encodes CASTPAGDPGLQPQHF.

The rearrangement uses TRBV4-3 and TRBJ2-2; 8 bases line up with TRBD2. Germline V CDR1 and CDR2: LGHNA, YSLEER. CDR3 length: 16 amino acids. Losses at the gene ends were 1 base for V and 6 bases for J; bases not matched to a gene: 7. The CDR3 reads CASSQVGLADAGELFF. CDR3 DNA sequence: TGCGCCAGCAGCCAAGTCGGACTAGCTGATGCCGGGGAGCTGTTTTTT.

The chain carries TRBV2 and TRBJ2-2; D gene uncertain. Per the germline V gene, CDR1 is SNHLY and CDR2 is FYNNEI. V was cut by 7 bases and J by 5 bases, with 14 bases left in between. The CDR3 totals 14 residues. The CDR3 reads CASKYRPNTGELFF. CDR3 coding DNA: TGTGCCAGCAAATATCGACCCAATACCGGGGAGCTGTTTTTT.

This clone came up a few times. This chain uses TRBV2 with TRBJ1-4, with 8 bases fitting TRBD1. CDR1 and CDR2 (germline): SNHLY, FYNNEI. Trimming at V came to 10 bases and at J to 3 bases, leaving 10 bases not matched to a gene. The CDR3 is 15 amino acids. The CDR3 loop is CANSRGLTPNEKLFF. The CDR3 DNA reads TGTGCCAACAGCAGGGGGCTCACACCTAATGAAAAACTGTTTTTT.

In its sample, this clone was seen once. The chain has TRBV5-1 and TRBJ1-2, with a tentative D call TRBD1 (6 bases). The CDR3 covers 15 residues. The V end lost 6 bases, the J end lost 0 bases, and 15 bases lay between the germline ends. CDR1 is SGHRS, CDR2 YFSETQ, per germline. The CDR3 here is CASTRGAETNYGYTF. CDR3 nucleotides: TGCGCCAGCACCCGGGGGGCCGAGACTAACTATGGCTACACCTTC.